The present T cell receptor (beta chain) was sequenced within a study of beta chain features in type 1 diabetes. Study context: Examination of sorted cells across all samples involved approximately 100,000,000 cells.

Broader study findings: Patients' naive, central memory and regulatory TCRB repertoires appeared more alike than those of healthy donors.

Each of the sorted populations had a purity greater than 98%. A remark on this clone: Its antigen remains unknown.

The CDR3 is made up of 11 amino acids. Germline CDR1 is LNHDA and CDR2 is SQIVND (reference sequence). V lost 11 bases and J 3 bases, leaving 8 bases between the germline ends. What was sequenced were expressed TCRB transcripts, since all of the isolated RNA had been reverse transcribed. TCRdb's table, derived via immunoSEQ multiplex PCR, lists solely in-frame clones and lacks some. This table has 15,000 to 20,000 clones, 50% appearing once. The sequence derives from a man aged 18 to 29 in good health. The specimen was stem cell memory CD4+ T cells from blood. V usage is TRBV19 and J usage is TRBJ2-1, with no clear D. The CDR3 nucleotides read TGTGCCGCGGCCCACTACAATGAGCAGTTCTTC. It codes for CAAAHYNEQFF.